A single sample gave rise to the 2 T cell receptor beta chains below, sequenced in a study of blood T cell repertoires in COVID-19. This table comes from immunoSEQ multiplex PCR, and its TCRdb copy is limited to in-frame clones, with some not included. This table has roughly 250,000 clones, around 91% appearing once. Source material: PBMCs or T cells enriched from blood (not recorded which). All receptors derive from a woman younger than 35 who had recovered from COVID-19.

The CDR3 loop is CASSDSFQPQHF. In nucleotides, the CDR3 is TGCGCCAGCAGTGATAGTTTCCAGCCCCAGCATTTT. The chain employs TRBV10-1 and TRBJ1-5; no firm D call. Trimming left V 3 bases short and J 7 bases short, with 7 bases between. The CDR3 runs to 12 residues. Germline CDR1 WNHNN, CDR2 SYGVQD (reference sequence).

The chain combines TRBV28 with TRBJ1-1; D gene unclear. Germline V lookup: CDR1 MDHEN, CDR2 SYDVKM. This CDR3 comprises 16 residues. The V and J ends lost 2 bases and 4 bases respectively, with 17 bases between them. Written as DNA, the CDR3 is TGTGCCAGCAGTTTACCCGGTTCGGTGCGGGGCACTGAAGCTTTCTTT. This encodes CASSLPGSVRGTEAFF.